These 12 T cell receptor beta chains were sequenced from one sample in a study of vaccination and CD4 T cells after COVID-19. Their target antigens are unknown. Stated treatment: roughly 10-day PBMC culture with coronavirus spike peptide pools or control peptides (ViraFEST assay). The Oncomine TCR Beta short-read assay sequenced DNA from cultured CD4+ T cells. Each CDR3 protein gets one entry after TCRdb re-called the PCR reads with MiXCR. There are approximately 20,000 distinct CDR3 sequences in the sample; 45% to 50% occur only once, and under 4.5% lies in the top ten. Material: CD4+ T cells from blood, cultured in vitro, obtained before SARS-CoV-2 vaccination. The origin of the receptors is a human donor who had recovered from COVID-19.

This chain joins TRBV14 and TRBJ1-5; a possible D gene is TRBD1 (5 bases). Trimming shortened V by 1 base and J by 4 bases, and 5 bases separated the two germline ends. The CDR3 is 13 amino acids. The germline V gene has CDR1 SGHDN and CDR2 FVKESK. This CDR3 reads CASSQGGNQPQHF. CDR3 DNA: TGTGCCAGCAGCCAAGGGGGGAATCAGCCCCAGCATTTT.

V usage is TRBV6-1 and J usage is TRBJ1-1; 10 nucleotides align to TRBD1. Germline assignment: CDR1 MNHNS and CDR2 SASEGT. The junction had 10 bases not matched to a gene; V was cut back by 6 bases and J by 3 bases. The CDR3 sequence is 16 residues long. CDR3 in amino acids: CASSRQGAIADTEAFF. The CDR3 DNA reads as TGTGCCAGCAGCCGACAGGGGGCGATTGCGGACACTGAAGCTTTCTTT.

This rearrangement joins TRBV28 to TRBJ2-7; a possible D gene is TRBD1 (5 bases). Germline V gene sequence: CDR1 MDHEN, CDR2 SYDVKM. The CDR3 covers 13 residues. The ends were cut back, 6 bases at V and 1 base at J, with 10 bases in the middle. CDR3 loop: CASRSRGSYEQYF. CDR3 nucleotides: TGTGCCAGCAGGTCAAGGGGTTCCTACGAGCAGTACTTC.

There are a few counts of this clonotype. Written as DNA, the CDR3 is TGTGCCACCAGCAGAGCGGGGACAGGATCTTATGGCTACACCTTC. Translating it yields CATSRAGTGSYGYTF. This chain joins TRBV15 and TRBJ1-2, with 8 bases matching TRBD1. This CDR3 is built from 15 residues. Germline CDR1 reads LNHNV; CDR2 reads YYDKDF (reference sequence). Germline trimming cut 1 base from V and 5 bases from J; bases unmatched to any gene: 6.

The chain combines TRBV7-2 with TRBJ2-6; a possible D gene is TRBD1 (5 bases). V lost 5 bases and J lost 2, with 10 bases in between. The CDR3 covers 15 residues. Germline V lookup: CDR1 SGHTA, CDR2 FQGNSA. The CDR3 coding sequence is TGTGCCAGCAGCCGCAGGGATCCTGGGGCCAACGTCCTGACTTTC. Its translation: CASSRRDPGANVLTF. Complete variable domain (other parts from reference TRBV7-2 and TRBJ2-6): GAGVSQSPSNKVTEKGKDVELRCDPISGHTALYWYRQSLGQGLEFLIYFQGNSAPDKSGLPSDRFSAERTGGSVSTLTIQRTQQEDSAVYLCASSRRDPGANVLTFGAGSRLTVL.

DNA of the CDR3: TGTGCCAGCAGTTTATCCGGACAGCCCTCACCCCTCCACTTT. It specifies CASSLSGQPSPLHF. This chain uses TRBV27 with TRBJ1-6; D might be TRBD1 (6 bases). CDR3 length: 14 amino acids. Trimming shortened V by 0 bases and J by 10 bases, and 10 bases separated the two germline ends. Germline assignment: CDR1 MNHEY and CDR2 SMNVEV (reference sequence).

The chain uses TRBV6-1 and TRBJ1-2; D is unclear. The germline V and J ends were trimmed by 1 base and 1 base, with 4 bases remaining between them. CDR1 is MNHNS and CDR2 is SASEGT in the germline V gene. The CDR3 has 13 amino acids. CDR3 protein: CASSEDNNYGYTF. DNA of the CDR3: TGTGCCAGCAGTGAAGACAATAACTATGGCTACACCTTC.

CDR3 coding DNA: TGTGCCAGCCACCGCGACCAAGAGACCCAGTACTTC. It encodes CASHRDQETQYF. This chain uses TRBV5-4 with TRBJ2-5; D remains ambiguous. Trimming pared 7 bases from V and 0 bases from J, leaving 7 bases between. CDR3 size: 12 residues. The germline CDR1 and CDR2 sequences are SGHNT and YYREEE (reference sequence).

There are a few counts of this clonotype. The chain has TRBV6-1 and TRBJ2-2, with a possible D match to TRBD2 (5 bases). The germline V and J ends were trimmed by 6 bases and 4 bases, with 15 bases remaining between them. The CDR3 is 15 amino acids. Germline assignment: CDR1 MNHNS and CDR2 SASEGT. The CDR3 region has the DNA TGTGCCAGCAGACTAGGGTTTTTAGGCACCGGGGAGCTGTTTTTT. Its protein product is CASRLGFLGTGELFF.

J is TRBJ1-1 and V is TRBV7-9, with no clear D. This CDR3 comprises 14 residues. CDR1 SEHNR and CDR2 FQNEAQ come from the germline V gene (reference sequence). Deletions cut 4 bases from V and 10 bases from J, with 19 bases between. CDR3 in amino acids: CASSYPTPEVGAFF. The DNA of the CDR3 is TGTGCCAGCAGCTATCCGACTCCGGAGGTTGGAGCTTTCTTT. Together with reference TRBV7-9 and TRBJ1-1, the CDR3 gives the full variable domain: DTGVSQNPRHKITKRGQNVTFRCDPISEHNRLYWYRQTLGQGPEFLTYFQNEAQLEKSRLLSDRFSAERPKGSFSTLEIQRTEQGDSAMYLCASSYPTPEVGAFFGQGTRLTVV.

The V and J genes are TRBV6-5 and TRBJ2-3; 7 bases align to TRBD1. Germline CDR1 is MNHEY and CDR2 is SVGAGI. Trimming at V came to 2 bases and at J to 1 base, leaving 3 bases not matched to a gene. The length of the CDR3 is 15 residues. CDR3 DNA: TGTGCCAGCAGTTACCGACAGGGCGGCACAGATACGCAGTATTTT. As protein: CASSYRQGGTDTQYF.

A few counts support this clonotype. J is TRBJ1-1 and V is TRBV7-2; D is ambiguous. This CDR3 is 12 amino acids long. The germline CDR1 and CDR2 sequences are SGHTA and FQGNSA. V lost 6 bases to trimming and J lost 4 bases, with 9 bases between them. The CDR3 nucleotides read TGTGCCAGCAGTGGACCGGGCACTGAAGCTTTCTTT. Translated, it gives CASSGPGTEAFF.